These 21 T cell receptor beta chains originate from one sample sequenced in a study of blood T cell repertoires in COVID-19. Sequencing was performed with immunoSEQ multiplex PCR; in TCRdb, only in-frame clones are kept and a portion is missing. The sample includes 35,000 to 45,000 clones, roughly three quarters of them seen just once. The material sequenced was peripheral blood. These receptors were obtained from a man aged 70 or older with acute or convalescent COVID-19.

The chain carries TRBV19 and TRBJ2-1, with 10 positions matching TRBD1. V lost 4 bases to trimming and J lost 12 bases; unmatched junction nucleotides: 12. Germline V CDR1 and CDR2: LNHDA, SQIVND (reference sequence). The CDR3 is made up of 15 amino acids. The CDR3 coding sequence is TGTGCCAGTAGTACCGGGACAGGGGTTTTCATCGGGCAGTTCTTC. Translating it yields CASSTGTGVFIGQFF.

This chain links TRBV5-1 with TRBJ2-5; TRBD1 matches 7 bases. Germline-derived CDR1 and CDR2 are SGHRS and YFSETQ. The CDR3 has 12 amino acids. Losses at the gene ends were 7 bases for V and 9 bases for J; bases not matched to a gene: 9. This chain's CDR3 is CASYGTARAQYF. As DNA, the CDR3 is TGCGCCAGCTATGGGACAGCCAGGGCCCAGTACTTC.

This clone showed up just once. J is TRBJ1-6 and V is TRBV20-1; TRBD1 aligns across 9 bases. The V segment lost 3 bases and the J segment 3 bases; nucleotides outside the gene matches: 3. Looked up from germline, CDR1 is DFQATT and CDR2 is SNEGSKA (reference sequence). There are 15 residues in the CDR3. CDR3 in DNA: TGCAGTGCTAGTGCGGACAGGGGCTATAATTCACCCCTCCACTTT. Its translation: CSASADRGYNSPLHF.

J is TRBJ1-4 and V is TRBV6-5; no clear D gene. The V gene's germline CDR1 is MNHEY and CDR2 SVGAGI. With 6 bases removed from V and 7 bases from J, the gap between germline ends came to 12 bases. There are 13 residues in the CDR3. In DNA form, the CDR3 reads TGTGCCAGCAGCCTCGGGAGACCTGAAAAACTGTTTTTT. It yields the protein CASSLGRPEKLFF.

V is TRBV7-2 and J is TRBJ2-3, with D tentatively TRBD2 (5 bases). Germline CDR1 and CDR2: SGHTA and FQGNSA. This CDR3 has 14 amino acids. The germline V and J ends were trimmed by 1 base and 6 bases, with 11 bases remaining between them. CDR3 region: CASSLVSARDTQYF. The CDR3, as DNA: TGTGCCAGCAGCTTAGTTAGCGCCAGGGATACGCAGTATTTT.

The chain couples TRBV19 to TRBJ1-1, with TRBD1 matching 8 bases. The CDR3 loop spans 13 amino acids. V dropped 10 bases and J dropped 0; count of bases not matched to a gene: 4. Germline values: CDR1 LNHDA, CDR2 SQIVND (reference sequence). CDR3 nucleotides: TGTGCCACTGGGACAGGCATGAACACTGAAGCTTTCTTT. Amino acids: CATGTGMNTEAFF.

The rearrangement links TRBV7-6 to TRBJ1-3; unclear D gene. V lost 5 bases, J lost 0 bases, and 14 bases lay in between. The CDR3 loop spans 16 amino acids. Germline V gene lookup returns CDR1 SGHVS and CDR2 FNYEAQ. CDR3 DNA: TGTGCCAGCAGCACCGACGCTCGGAGCTCTGGAAACACCATATATTTT. This codes for CASSTDARSSGNTIYF.

The CDR3, as DNA: TGTGCCAGCAGCTTAGAACTCACCTACAATGAGCAGTTCTTC. This translates into CASSLELTYNEQFF. The V call is TRBV7-9, the J call TRBJ2-1, with D unresolved. Per germline, CDR1 SEHNR and CDR2 FQNEAQ (reference sequence). The CDR3 is 14 amino acids. V gave up 1 base and J gave up 2 bases, with 6 bases separating them.

The V gene is TRBV5-6, the J gene TRBJ2-5, with D unresolved. Deletions cut 2 bases from V and 1 base from J, with 12 bases between. The CDR3 has 15 residues. Looked up from germline, CDR1 is SGHDT and CDR2 is YYEEEE. The CDR3 DNA follows: TGTGCCAGCAGCTTCAAAACGGGTCTCCAAGAGACCCAGTACTTC. Amino acids: CASSFKTGLQETQYF.

This clone was observed a few times. This chain uses TRBV7-2 with TRBJ2-7; perhaps TRBD2 as D (6 bases). V was pared by 5 bases and J by 4 bases, with 15 bases between. Per the germline V gene, CDR1 is SGHTA and CDR2 is FQGNSA. This CDR3 comprises 14 residues. CDR3 sequence reads: CASSPAAAGYEQYF. CDR3 DNA: TGTGCCAGCAGCCCCGCGGCCGCGGGGTACGAGCAGTACTTC.

V and J are TRBV5-6 and TRBJ1-6, with D unclear. The CDR3 has 15 amino acids. V shed 0 bases and J shed 7 bases, with 11 bases lying between them. The V gene's germline CDR1 is SGHDT and CDR2 YYEEEE. CDR3 loop: CASSLGQARNSPLHF. As DNA, the CDR3 is TGTGCCAGCAGCTTGGGGCAGGCTCGAAATTCACCCCTCCACTTT. Full variable domain (outside the CDR3, taken from reference TRBV5-6 and TRBJ1-6): DAGVTQSPTHLIKTRGQQVTLRCSPKSGHDTVSWYQQALGQGPQFIFQYYEEEERQRGNFPDRFSGHQFPNYSSELNVNALLLGDSALYLCASSLGQARNSPLHFGNGTRLTVT.

The count of this clone is one. The chain uses TRBV4-3 and TRBJ1-5; D possibly corresponds to TRBD1 (6 bases). The CDR3 is 17 amino acids. V lost 3 bases and J lost 2, with 17 bases in between. Germline CDR1 LGHNA, CDR2 YSLEER. CDR3 region: CASSQNRVGMGNQPQHF. The DNA for the CDR3 is TGCGCCAGCAGCCAGAACAGGGTGGGGATGGGCAATCAGCCCCAGCATTTT.

V gene TRBV7-6 combines with J gene TRBJ2-2; weak D call: TRBD2 (6 bases). The length of the CDR3 is 18 residues. Germline loops: CDR1 SGHVS, CDR2 FNYEAQ. V shed 2 bases and J shed 1 base, with 17 bases lying between them. The CDR3 DNA is TGTGCCAGCAGCTTACTTGGCGTTCGGCGGGAGAACACCGGGGAGCTGTTTTTT. It encodes CASSLLGVRRENTGELFF.

The chain has TRBV19 and TRBJ2-5; perhaps TRBD1 as D (7 bases). V lost 4 bases and J lost 2, with 11 bases in between. Looked up from germline, CDR1 is LNHDA and CDR2 is SQIVND (reference sequence). The CDR3 covers 14 residues. The CDR3 reads CASSKPGGQETQYF. The CDR3 DNA reads TGTGCCAGTAGTAAACCAGGGGGGCAAGAGACCCAGTACTTC.

V gene TRBV27 combines with J gene TRBJ2-1; 9 bases line up with TRBD2. This CDR3 comprises 14 residues. The V and J ends lost 6 bases and 5 bases, in that order; junction bases with no gene match: 5. Germline V gives CDR1 MNHEY, CDR2 SMNVEV (reference sequence). The CDR3 protein is CASRRLAAHNEQFF. CDR3 bases: TGTGCCAGCAGGAGACTAGCGGCCCACAATGAGCAGTTCTTC.

V usage is TRBV9 and J usage is TRBJ2-2, with 9 positions matching TRBD2. Trimming cost V 1 base and J 6 bases; bases outside gene matches: 10. Germline V gives CDR1 SGDLS, CDR2 YYNGEE. This CDR3 is built from 17 residues. In DNA form, the CDR3 reads TGTGCCAGCAGCGTAAGCCTAGCGGGGAGCAGTCCCGGGGAGCTGTTTTTT. Its translation is CASSVSLAGSSPGELFF.

The rearrangement links TRBV9 to TRBJ2-3, with 8 bases matching TRBD2. This CDR3 comprises 15 residues. The germline gives CDR1 SGDLS, CDR2 YYNGEE. V gave up 4 bases and J gave up 1 base; unmatched junction bases: 5. The CDR3 coding sequence is TGTGCCAGCAGCTTCGTGACTAGCGGCACAGATACGCAGTATTTT. Its protein product is CASSFVTSGTDTQYF.

Comment on this clone: The junction shows a germline mismatch at one end, possibly a read error. This rearrangement joins TRBV7-9 to TRBJ1-4; TRBD1 agrees at 8 bases. This CDR3 region has 15 residues. Looked up from germline, CDR1 is SEHNR and CDR2 is FQNEAQ (reference sequence). CDR3 loop: CVSSVSGTGDEKLFF. CDR3 nucleotide sequence: TGTGTCAGCAGCGTATCCGGGACAGGAGATGAAAAACTGTTTTTT.

The rearrangement joins TRBV5-4 to TRBJ1-5; D may be TRBD1 (6 bases). The CDR3 length is 15 residues. Looked up from germline, CDR1 is SGHNT and CDR2 is YYREEE (reference sequence). The germline V and J ends were trimmed by 0 bases and 1 base, with 8 bases remaining between them. This chain's CDR3 is CASSLDRESNQPQHF. The CDR3 coding sequence is TGTGCCAGCAGCTTGGACAGGGAGAGCAATCAGCCCCAGCATTTT. The complete variable domain, with remaining parts taken from reference TRBV5-4 and TRBJ1-5, reads ETGVTQSPTHLIKTRGQQVTLRCSSQSGHNTVSWYQQALGQGPQFIFQYYREEENGRGNFPPRFSGLQFPNYSSELNVNALELDDSALYLCASSLDRESNQPQHFGDGTRLSIL.

The J gene is TRBJ2-3, the V gene TRBV29-1; the D gene is possibly TRBD2 (6 bases). CDR1 SQVTM and CDR2 ANQGSEA come from the germline V gene. The CDR3 length is 14 residues. V was trimmed by 4 bases and J by 0 bases, leaving 11 bases between them. The CDR3 protein is CSVGAGTSTDTQYF. The CDR3 DNA reads TGCAGCGTTGGTGCGGGGACTAGCACAGATACGCAGTATTTT.

The V call is TRBV6-5, the J call TRBJ1-2; 12 positions match TRBD1. There are 15 residues in the CDR3. Germline values: CDR1 MNHEY, CDR2 SVGAGI. After removal of 7 bases from V and 8 bases from J, the junction contained 11 bases not matched to a gene. The CDR3, as DNA: TGTGCCAGCAACACCGGGACAGGGGGCACTCGGGGCTACACCTTC. The encoded protein is CASNTGTGGTRGYTF.